Following are 20 T cell receptor beta chains from one sample sequenced in a study of blood T cell repertoires in COVID-19. The assay was immunoSEQ multiplex PCR, and TCRdb's table has in-frame clones only and misses some. The table has some 45,000 clones, approximately 80% seen once. The material sequenced was peripheral blood. The receptor set was obtained from a man in his 60s with acute or convalescent COVID-19.

The rearrangement joins TRBV7-2 to TRBJ2-3; perhaps TRBD1 as D (6 bases). Per germline, CDR1 SGHTA and CDR2 FQGNSA. The CDR3 loop spans 15 amino acids. V was cut by 5 bases and J by 0 bases, with 12 bases left in between. CDR3 DNA: TGTGCCAGCAGCCGGGACATCTCTAGCACAGATACGCAGTATTTT. It yields the protein CASSRDISSTDTQYF.

This clone was found a few times. The chain couples TRBV5-5 to TRBJ1-2; D is possibly TRBD1 (6 bases). V was shortened by 0 bases and J by 2 bases, with 8 bases between the two germline ends. The CDR3 spans 14 residues. The germline gives CDR1 SGHKS, CDR2 YYEKEE (reference sequence). In DNA form, the CDR3 reads TGTGCCAGCAGCTTGGAGAGGGGGAACTATGGCTACACCTTC. Protein product: CASSLERGNYGYTF.

The chain uses TRBV4-3 and TRBJ1-4; D gene unclear. The CDR3 consists of 17 residues. The V end lost 0 bases, the J end lost 4 bases, and 15 bases lay between the germline ends. Germline CDR1 reads LGHNA; CDR2 reads YSLEER. CDR3 DNA: TGCGCCAGCAGCCAAGATTTGTCGGCTGAGGATAATGAAAAACTGTTTTTT. Protein product: CASSQDLSAEDNEKLFF.

The gene calls are TRBV6-2 or TRBV6-3 and TRBJ1-6, with D possibly matching TRBD1 (5 bases). Deletions cut 5 bases from V and 0 bases from J, with 8 bases between. The CDR3 consists of 15 residues. In germline, CDR1 is MNHEY, CDR2 SVGEGT. The CDR3 here is CASSRGASYNSPLHF. CDR3 in DNA: TGTGCCAGCAGTCGCGGGGCCTCCTATAATTCACCCCTCCACTTT.

The chain has TRBV5-1 and TRBJ1-2; 9 nucleotides line up with TRBD1. CDR1 and CDR2 from the germline V gene are SGHRS and YFSETQ. With 0 bases clipped from V and 5 bases from J, the junction kept 2 bases outside the gene matches. The CDR3 totals 14 residues. CDR3 amino acids: CASSLGGTGYGYTF. The CDR3 DNA reads TGCGCCAGCAGCTTGGGAGGGACAGGGTATGGCTACACCTTC.

The genes are TRBV5-8 and TRBJ1-5; 7 bases line up with TRBD1. Germline V lookup: CDR1 SGHTS, CDR2 YDEGEE. V shed 4 bases and J 5 bases; nucleotides not matched to a gene: 12. This CDR3 spans 16 amino acids. The CDR3 sequence is CASSRQGRTSYQPQHF. CDR3 DNA sequence: TGTGCCAGCAGCCGACAGGGCCGCACTTCTTATCAGCCCCAGCATTTT. The full variable domain, rest sourced from reference TRBV5-8 and TRBJ1-5, is EAGVTQSPTHLIKTRGQQATLRCSPISGHTSVYWYQQALGLGLQFLLWYDEGEERNRGNFPPRFSGRQFPNYSSELNVNALELEDSALYLCASSRQGRTSYQPQHFGDGTRLSIL.

The rearrangement joins TRBV10-2 to TRBJ2-1; D is unclear. Germline V gene lookup returns CDR1 WSHSY and CDR2 SAAADI. This CDR3 spans 15 amino acids. Trimming cost V 0 bases and J 4 bases, with 10 bases left between them. The CDR3 reads CASSESSLGYNEQFF. CDR3 sequence (DNA): TGCGCCAGCAGTGAGTCGAGTCTCGGTTACAATGAGCAGTTCTTC.

V and J are TRBV19 and TRBJ1-4, with no clear D. The CDR3 extends over 12 amino acids. The V gene lost 5 bases and the J gene lost 10 bases, with 11 bases spanning the gap. The germline gives CDR1 LNHDA, CDR2 SQIVND (reference sequence). CDR3 DNA sequence: TGTGCCAGTAGTCCAACTTACGGAAAACTGTTTTTT. Its protein is CASSPTYGKLFF.

The V gene is TRBV2, the J gene TRBJ2-5; D remains unclear. The CDR3 is 11 residues long. Germline CDR1 is SNHLY and CDR2 is FYNNEI. The V end was cut by 5 bases, the J end by 3 bases, with 4 bases between. CDR3 DNA sequence: TGTGCCAGCAGTTTCGAAGAGACCCAGTACTTC. Translation gives CASSFEETQYF. The full variable domain, in which reference TRBV2 and TRBJ2-5 provide the parts outside the CDR3, is EPEVTQTPSHQVTQMGQEVILRCVPISNHLYFYWYRQILGQKVEFLVSFYNNEISEKSEIFDDQFSVERPDGSNFTLKIRSTKLEDSAMYFCASSFEETQYFGPGTRLLVL.

The rearrangement links TRBV7-9 to TRBJ2-7, with TRBD1 identical over 11 bases. Germline values: CDR1 SEHNR, CDR2 FQNEAQ (reference sequence). CDR3 length equals 16 residues. The ends lost 4 bases at V and 3 bases at J; junction bases unmatched: 8. The CDR3 DNA is TGTGCCAGCAGCTCGATTGGACAGGGGGCGAACTACGAGCAGTACTTC. Amino acids: CASSSIGQGANYEQYF.

This rearrangement joins TRBV2 to TRBJ2-3; 14 bases match TRBD2. Germline trimming cut 6 bases from V and 4 bases from J; bases unmatched to any gene: 6. The germline CDR1 and CDR2 sequences are SNHLY and FYNNEI. CDR3 length: 16 residues. DNA for the CDR3: TGTGCCAGCAGGGCGACTAGCGGGGGGGCGTCAGATACGCAGTATTTT. Translation: CASRATSGGASDTQYF.

This chain joins TRBV7-2 and TRBJ1-1; possibly TRBD1 for D (5 bases). The CDR3 is made up of 13 amino acids. Germline CDR1 and CDR2: SGHTA and FQGNSA. Between the trimmed V and J ends, which lost 8 bases and 8 bases, there was a span of 18 bases. The CDR3 bases are TGTGCCAGCTCCCTGGGGGGTCGGACAGAAGCTTTCTTT. Translated, it gives CASSLGGRTEAFF.

The J gene is TRBJ1-1, the V gene TRBV9; no firm D call. Germline CDR1 is SGDLS and CDR2 is YYNGEE. The V gene lost 3 bases and the J gene lost 1 base, with 10 bases spanning the gap. This CDR3 spans 14 amino acids. The CDR3 nucleotides are TGTGCCAGCAGCGCTTTATCGGGGAACACTGAAGCTTTCTTT. Translated, it gives CASSALSGNTEAFF. Full variable domain (remainder filled in from reference TRBV9 and TRBJ1-1): DSGVTQTPKHLITATGQRVTLRCSPRSGDLSVYWYQQSLDQGLQFLIQYYNGEERAKGNILERFSAQQFPDLHSELNLSSLELGDSALYFCASSALSGNTEAFFGQGTRLTVV.

The gene calls are TRBV9 and TRBJ1-1; D is uncertain. Germline-derived CDR1 and CDR2 are SGDLS and YYNGEE. The germline V and J ends were trimmed by 4 bases and 4 bases, with 11 bases remaining between them. The CDR3 is 13 amino acids. The DNA for the CDR3 is TGTGCCAGCAGCCCGTCAGGCGCCACTGAAGCTTTCTTT. The encoded protein is CASSPSGATEAFF.

This clone was seen more than once but under ten times. The V gene is TRBV29-1, the J gene TRBJ1-2; 9 bases align to TRBD1. The length of the CDR3 is 14 residues. The junction had 7 bases not matched to a gene; V was cut back by 6 bases and J by 2 bases. Germline lookup yields CDR1 SQVTM and CDR2 ANQGSEA. The CDR3 coding sequence is TGCAGCGTCCAAAGGACAGGGGCAAACTATGGCTACACCTTC. The encoded protein is CSVQRTGANYGYTF.

The gene calls are TRBV18 and TRBJ2-2; the match to TRBD1 covers 9 bases. J gave up 6 bases and V 2 bases, and 4 bases lay outside the gene matches. Germline V gene sequence: CDR1 KGHSH, CDR2 LQKENI. The CDR3 runs to 15 residues. CDR3 sequence: CASSPRTGEAGELFF. DNA of the CDR3: TGTGCCAGCTCACCAAGGACAGGGGAGGCCGGGGAGCTGTTTTTT.

The chain joins TRBV6-5 to TRBJ1-5; D is uncertain. Trimming took 4 bases from V and 2 from J, leaving 15 bases between them. The CDR3 consists of 16 residues. Germline values: CDR1 MNHEY, CDR2 SVGAGI. This chain's CDR3 is CASSFFLSGGNQPQHF. CDR3 in DNA: TGTGCCAGCAGTTTTTTCCTCTCCGGGGGCAATCAGCCCCAGCATTTT.

The chain joins TRBV10-3 to TRBJ1-5; D is perhaps TRBD1 (5 bases). V was cut by 0 bases and J by 3 bases, with 9 bases left in between. The length of the CDR3 is 15 residues. The germline CDR1 and CDR2 sequences are ENHRY and SYGVKD. The CDR3 reads CAISESSGNNQPQHF. The CDR3 coding sequence is TGTGCCATCAGTGAGTCATCAGGGAACAATCAGCCCCAGCATTTT.

The gene calls are TRBV4-3 and TRBJ1-2; 9 bases are shared with TRBD1. Germline V gene sequence: CDR1 LGHNA, CDR2 YSLEER. The CDR3 covers 16 residues. V trimming: 0 bases; J trimming: 1 base; junction bases outside the gene matches: 3. CDR3 amino acids: CASSQDTGQGNYGYTF. The CDR3 coding sequence is TGCGCCAGCAGCCAAGATACGGGACAGGGTAACTATGGCTACACCTTC.

V usage is TRBV7-8 and J usage is TRBJ1-4; D is possibly TRBD1 (6 bases). V lost 3 bases, J lost 4 bases, and 9 bases lay in between. The length of the CDR3 is 14 residues. The germline gives CDR1 SGHVS, CDR2 FQNEAQ. CDR3 region: CASSFTGRNEKLFF. DNA of the CDR3: TGTGCCAGCAGCTTCACAGGGCGTAATGAAAAACTGTTTTTT.